This TCR beta chain was identified during a study of shared clonotypes between healthy human individuals. Assay used: immunoSEQ multiplex PCR; TCRdb lists only in-frame clones, some missing. The repertoire holds approximately 2.3 million clones, with more than 85% as singletons. This CDR3 has 13 amino acids. From germline, CDR1 is MNHEY and CDR2 SMNVEV (reference sequence). Trimming left V 7 bases short and J 2 bases short, with 11 bases between. The sequencing input was naive CD4+ T cells from PBMCs. As for subset: CD45RA+ positively selected. The J gene is TRBJ1-2, the V gene TRBV27; D gene uncertain. The receptor was isolated from a man younger than 35 in good health. Some clones in this sample may be carry-over from other donors' samples. The CDR3 DNA sequence: TGTGCCAGCAAAGGGAGACTGAACTATGGCTACACCTTC. Translated: CASKGRLNYGYTF.